The 12 T cell receptor beta chains in this list originate from one sample, sequenced in a study of CD8+ T cells in alopecia areata listed by TCRdb under 2018. The library was obtained by the immunoSEQ multiplex PCR assay. To provide template for TCR sequencing, every sample had RNA extracted and reverse transcribed into cDNA. The table was pulled from immuneACCESS by TCRdb, which kept in-frame rearrangements only. Such tables lose some clones; where checked, under half of the loss comes from unresolved V genes, and the rest has no known cause. The sample contains some 170,000 clones, 65% to 75% of them found a single time. The ten largest clonotypes hold over 9.5% of the sample. Reading the label with the study, this specimen's time point is: baseline before oral tofacitinib. Sample: CD8+ T cells sorted from blood, taken at week 0. All receptors come from a human donor with alopecia areata.

This rearrangement joins TRBV29-1 to TRBJ1-2, with D perhaps TRBD1 (5 bases). CDR1 and CDR2 from the germline V gene are SQVTM and ANQGSEA. CDR3 size: 14 residues. Between the trimmed V and J ends, which lost 3 bases and 4 bases, there was a span of 15 bases. Here the CDR3 reads CSVDPGTKIYGYTF. Written as DNA, the CDR3 is TGCAGCGTTGATCCAGGGACCAAGATCTATGGCTACACCTTC.

This chain connects TRBV5-1 to TRBJ2-7; the match to TRBD1 covers 8 bases. The CDR3 is 16 residues long. The germline V gene has CDR1 SGHRS and CDR2 YFSETQ. V shed 0 bases and J 5 bases; nucleotides not matched to a gene: 10. The CDR3 DNA is TGCGCCAGCAGCTTGGTAAGGCGACAGGGGATCCACGAGCAGTACTTC. Its protein is CASSLVRRQGIHEQYF.

The chain is built from TRBV5-1 and TRBJ2-7; 10 positions match TRBD1. CDR1 and CDR2 (germline): SGHRS, YFSETQ. CDR3 length equals 15 residues. The V and J ends lost 4 bases and 2 bases, in that order; junction bases with no gene match: 6. CDR3 loop: CASSASGTGAYEQYF. In nucleotides, the CDR3 is TGCGCCAGCAGCGCTTCCGGGACAGGGGCCTACGAGCAGTACTTC. Full variable domain (outside the CDR3, taken from reference TRBV5-1 and TRBJ2-7): KAGVTQTPRYLIKTRGQQVTLSCSPISGHRSVSWYQQTPGQGLQFLFEYFSETQRNKGNFPGRFSGRQFSNSRSEMNVSTLELGDSALYLCASSASGTGAYEQYFGPGTRLTVT.

The chain has TRBV13 and TRBJ2-2; tentatively, D is TRBD1 or TRBD2 (5 bases each). The V and J ends lost 6 bases and 11 bases respectively, with 13 bases between them. The CDR3 spans 12 residues. Per germline, CDR1 PRHDT and CDR2 FYEKMQ (reference sequence). The CDR3 nucleotides read TGTGCCAGCAGTGCCGGGACCCCCGAGCTGTTTTTT. This gives the protein CASSAGTPELFF.

This sequence joins TRBV28 and TRBJ2-3; 8 bases are a match to TRBD2. The CDR3 consists of 16 residues. Germline V gene sequence: CDR1 MDHEN, CDR2 SYDVKM. V lost 3 bases, J lost 6 bases, and 11 bases stayed unmatched. CDR3 residues: CASSLGSGGSRDTQYF. CDR3 in DNA: TGTGCCAGCAGTTTGGGCAGCGGGGGATCTCGGGATACGCAGTATTTT. Variable domain in full (rest from reference TRBV28 and TRBJ2-3): DVKVTQSSRYLVKRTGEKVFLECVQDMDHENMFWYRQDPGLGLRLIYFSYDVKMKEKGDIPEGYSVSREKKERFSLILESASTNQTSMYLCASSLGSGGSRDTQYFGPGTRLTVL.

The V call is TRBV9, the J call TRBJ2-3, with D maybe TRBD2 (5 bases). The CDR3 is 14 amino acids. Germline CDR1 SGDLS, CDR2 YYNGEE. V was clipped by 2 bases and J by 4 bases, with 11 bases between them. CDR3 in amino acids: CASSVRPRADTQYF. CDR3 coding DNA: TGTGCCAGCAGCGTCCGTCCGAGGGCAGATACGCAGTATTTT.

This chain links TRBV9 with TRBJ1-2; D unclear. The CDR3 totals 10 residues. CDR1 SGDLS and CDR2 YYNGEE come from the germline V gene. V was shortened by 6 bases and J by 5 bases, with 5 bases between the two germline ends. CDR3 sequence reads: CASTEYGYTF. In DNA form, the CDR3 reads TGTGCCAGCACCGAGTATGGCTACACCTTC.

This sequence joins TRBV30 and TRBJ2-5; the D is unclear. Germline CDR1 reads GTSNPN; CDR2 reads SVGIG (reference sequence). Trimming removed 5 bases from V and 5 bases from J, with 6 bases in between. CDR3 size: 10 residues. CDR3 sequence (DNA): TGTGCCTGGGAAAAGGAGACCCAGTACTTC. Encoded protein: CAWEKETQYF.

CDR3 residues: CASSPSARGGTDTQYF. The CDR3 DNA follows: TGTGCCAGCAGCCCAAGCGCGCGGGGGGGCACAGATACGCAGTATTTT. The chain uses TRBV11-2 and TRBJ2-3; 8 bases are shared with TRBD2. CDR1 SGHAT and CDR2 FQNNGV come from the germline V gene. With V trimmed by 5 bases and J by 1 base, 8 bases remained unmatched. The CDR3 spans 16 residues.

This chain connects TRBV7-3 to TRBJ1-1; D might be TRBD1 (6 bases). The CDR3 contains 15 residues. Germline loops: CDR1 SGHTA, CDR2 FQGTGA. The germline V and J ends were trimmed by 1 base and 0 bases, with 9 bases remaining between them. CDR3 nucleotides: TGTGCCAGCAGCTTAATCAGGGGATTGAACACTGAAGCTTTCTTT. Residues: CASSLIRGLNTEAFF.

This sequence joins TRBV30 and TRBJ1-4; D gene ambiguous. CDR1 GTSNPN and CDR2 SVGIG come from the germline V gene (reference sequence). V was pared by 1 base and J by 4 bases, with 7 bases between. CDR3 length equals 13 residues. The CDR3 DNA sequence: TGTGCCTGGAGTGCAGAGATTAATGAAAAACTGTTTTTT. It codes for CAWSAEINEKLFF.

The V and J genes are TRBV29-1 and TRBJ1-2; D unresolved. The V end was cut by 4 bases, the J end by 4 bases, with 13 bases between. The CDR3 is made up of 13 amino acids. The germline CDR1 and CDR2 sequences are SQVTM and ANQGSEA. The CDR3 loop reads CSVAVSESYGYTF. CDR3 nucleotide sequence: TGCAGCGTTGCAGTTTCTGAATCCTATGGCTACACCTTC.